This entry features one T cell receptor beta chain sequence. Its antigen is still unknown. immunoSEQ v3.0 was run at survey level. Method: immunoSEQ multiplex PCR; TCRdb's copy keeps in-frame clones and lacks some. The table has about 50,000 clones, 84% seen once. This sample is drawn from a study of long-term antiretroviral therapy in people with HIV. Study observations and caveats: Control repertoires displayed wider CDR3 length ranges than the HIV repertoires.

The starting material was unsorted PBMCs, obtained 0.8 years after starting antiretroviral therapy. This sequence originates from a woman aged 18-29 years with HIV.

This CDR3 is CASSAFRGTTEAFF. The CDR3 DNA reads TGTGCCAGCAGTGCCTTCAGGGGTACCACTGAAGCTTTCTTT. The chain joins TRBV2 to TRBJ1-1, with D perhaps TRBD1 (6 bases). With 4 bases removed from V and 4 bases from J, the gap between germline ends came to 13 bases. CDR3 length equals 14 residues. CDR1 is SNHLY, CDR2 FYNNEI, per germline.